This T cell receptor beta chain was retrieved from a study of T cell repertoires in aging, cancer and after chemotherapy. A mixed TRB-A/B primer pool amplified rearranged TRB by multiplex touch-down PCR. One entry per CDR3 protein, called by TCRdb with MiXCR from the multiplex PCR reads. The sample has some 10,000 distinct CDR3 sequences; about 34% are singletons. Amplification of TCR beta used genomic DNA extracted from peripheral blood. Trimming took off 2 bases at V and 9 bases at J, with 14 bases between the two ends. The CDR3 spans 14 residues. The chain joins TRBV12-3 or TRBV12-4 to TRBJ2-4, with TRBD1 as a possible D gene (7 bases). The TCR sequence derives from a human donor in good health. Sequenced sample: blood. CDR3 in amino acids: CASSLLGQGGIQYF. The CDR3 coding sequence is TGTGCCAGCAGTTTATTAGGGCAGGGGGGCATTCAGTACTTC.